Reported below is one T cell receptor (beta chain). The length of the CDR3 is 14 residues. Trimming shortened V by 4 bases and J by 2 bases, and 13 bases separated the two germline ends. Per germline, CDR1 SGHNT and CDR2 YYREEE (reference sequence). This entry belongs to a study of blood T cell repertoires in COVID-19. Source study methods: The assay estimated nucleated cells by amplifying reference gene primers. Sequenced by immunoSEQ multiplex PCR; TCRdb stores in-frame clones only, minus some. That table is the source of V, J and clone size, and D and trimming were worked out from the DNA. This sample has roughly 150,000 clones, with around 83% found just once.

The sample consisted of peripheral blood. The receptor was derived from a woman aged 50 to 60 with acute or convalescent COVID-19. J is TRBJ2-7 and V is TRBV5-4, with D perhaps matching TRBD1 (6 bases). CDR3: CASSRQDNAYEQYF. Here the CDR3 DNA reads TGTGCCAGCAGCCGACAGGATAATGCCTACGAGCAGTACTTC.